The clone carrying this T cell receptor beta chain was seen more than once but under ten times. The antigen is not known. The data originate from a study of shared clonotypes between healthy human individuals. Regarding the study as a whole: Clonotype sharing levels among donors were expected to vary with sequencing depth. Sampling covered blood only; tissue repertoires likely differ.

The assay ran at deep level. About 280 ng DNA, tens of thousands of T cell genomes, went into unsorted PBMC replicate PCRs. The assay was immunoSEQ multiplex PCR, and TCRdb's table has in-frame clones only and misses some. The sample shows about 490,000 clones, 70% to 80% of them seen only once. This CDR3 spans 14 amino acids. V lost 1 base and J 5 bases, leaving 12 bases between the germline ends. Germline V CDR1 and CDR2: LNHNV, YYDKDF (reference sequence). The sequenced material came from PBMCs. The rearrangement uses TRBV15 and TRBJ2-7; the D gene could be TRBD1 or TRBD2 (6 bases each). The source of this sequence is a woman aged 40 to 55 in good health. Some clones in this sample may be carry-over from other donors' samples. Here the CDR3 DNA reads TGTGCCACCAGCAGAGTTTCGGGGGCCCACGAGCAGTACTTC. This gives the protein CATSRVSGAHEQYF. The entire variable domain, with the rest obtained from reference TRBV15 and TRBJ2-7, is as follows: DAMVIQNPRYQVTQFGKPVTLSCSQTLNHNVMYWYQQKSSQAPKLLFHYYDKDFNNEADTPDNFQSRRPNTSFCFLDIRSPGLGDTAMYLCATSRVSGAHEQYFGPGTRLTVT.